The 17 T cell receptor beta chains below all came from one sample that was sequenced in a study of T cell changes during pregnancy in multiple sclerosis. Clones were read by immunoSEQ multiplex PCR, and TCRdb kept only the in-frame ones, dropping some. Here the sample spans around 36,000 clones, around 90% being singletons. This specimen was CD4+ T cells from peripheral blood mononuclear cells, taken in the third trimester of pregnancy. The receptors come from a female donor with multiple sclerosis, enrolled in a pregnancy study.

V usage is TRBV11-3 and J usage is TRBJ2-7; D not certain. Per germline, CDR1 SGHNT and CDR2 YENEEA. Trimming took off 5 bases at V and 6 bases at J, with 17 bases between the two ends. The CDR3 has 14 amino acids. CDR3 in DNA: TGTGCCAGCAGCCCTAGAAGTCCCTCTACCGAGCAGTACTTC. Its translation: CASSPRSPSTEQYF.

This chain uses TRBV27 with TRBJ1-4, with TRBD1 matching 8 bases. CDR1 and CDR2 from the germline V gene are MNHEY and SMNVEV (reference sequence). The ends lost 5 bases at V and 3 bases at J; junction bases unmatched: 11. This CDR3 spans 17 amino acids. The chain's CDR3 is CASSPDRGLRPNEKLFF. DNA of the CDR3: TGTGCCAGCAGTCCCGACAGGGGCCTTCGACCTAATGAAAAACTGTTTTTT.

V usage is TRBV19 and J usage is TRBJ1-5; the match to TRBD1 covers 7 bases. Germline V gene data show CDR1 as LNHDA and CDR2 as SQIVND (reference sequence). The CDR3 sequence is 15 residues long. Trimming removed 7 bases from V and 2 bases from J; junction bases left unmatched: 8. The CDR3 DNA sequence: TGTGCCAGTAACGCGCGAGACAGGGGCAATCAGCCCCAGCATTTT. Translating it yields CASNARDRGNQPQHF.

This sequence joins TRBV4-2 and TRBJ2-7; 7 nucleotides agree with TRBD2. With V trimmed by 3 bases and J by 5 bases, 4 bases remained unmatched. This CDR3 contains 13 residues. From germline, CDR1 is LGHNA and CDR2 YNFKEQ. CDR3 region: CASSQGLADEQYF. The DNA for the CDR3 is TGTGCCAGCAGCCAGGGGCTAGCGGACGAGCAGTACTTC.

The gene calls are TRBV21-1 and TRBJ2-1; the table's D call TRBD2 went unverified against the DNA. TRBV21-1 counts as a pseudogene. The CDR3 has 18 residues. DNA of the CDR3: TGTGCCAGCAGCAACGGGGGACTAGCGGGAAGCTCCTACAATGAGCAGTTCTTC. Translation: CASSNGGLAGSSYNEQFF.

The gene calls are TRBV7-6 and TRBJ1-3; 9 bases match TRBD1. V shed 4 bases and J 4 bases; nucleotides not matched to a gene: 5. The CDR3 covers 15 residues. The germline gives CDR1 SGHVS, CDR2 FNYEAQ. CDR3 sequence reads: CASSYQTGGGNTIYF. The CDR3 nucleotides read TGTGCCAGCAGCTACCAGACAGGGGGAGGAAACACCATATATTTT.

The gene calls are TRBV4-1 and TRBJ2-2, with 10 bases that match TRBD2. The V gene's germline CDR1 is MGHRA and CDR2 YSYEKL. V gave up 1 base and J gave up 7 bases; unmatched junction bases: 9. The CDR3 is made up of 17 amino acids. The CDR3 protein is CASSQVDLGLAYGELFF. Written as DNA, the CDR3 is TGCGCCAGCAGCCAAGTGGACTTGGGACTAGCGTACGGGGAGCTGTTTTTT.

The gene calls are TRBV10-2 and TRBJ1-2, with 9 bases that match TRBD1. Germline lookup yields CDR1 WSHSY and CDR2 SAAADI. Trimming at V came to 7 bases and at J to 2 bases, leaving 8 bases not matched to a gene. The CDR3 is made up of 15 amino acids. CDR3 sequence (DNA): TGCGCCAGCACCGTCCCGGACAGGGGAAACTATGGCTACACCTTC. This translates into CASTVPDRGNYGYTF.

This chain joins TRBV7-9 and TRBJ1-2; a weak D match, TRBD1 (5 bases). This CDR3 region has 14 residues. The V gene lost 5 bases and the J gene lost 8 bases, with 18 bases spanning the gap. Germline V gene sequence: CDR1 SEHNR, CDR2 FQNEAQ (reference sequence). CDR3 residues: CASSLAGQGSGYTF. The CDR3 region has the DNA TGTGCCAGCAGCCTGGCAGGGCAGGGCTCAGGCTACACCTTC.

This CDR3 reads CASSLVVTGRLGYTF. The CDR3 DNA reads as TGCGCCAGCAGCTTGGTTGTGACAGGGCGACTCGGCTACACCTTC. The chain is built from TRBV5-1 and TRBJ1-2; 7 bases match TRBD1. The CDR3 consists of 15 residues. Germline V gene sequence: CDR1 SGHRS, CDR2 YFSETQ. Unmatched junction bases numbered 10, after V lost 0 bases and J lost 8 bases.

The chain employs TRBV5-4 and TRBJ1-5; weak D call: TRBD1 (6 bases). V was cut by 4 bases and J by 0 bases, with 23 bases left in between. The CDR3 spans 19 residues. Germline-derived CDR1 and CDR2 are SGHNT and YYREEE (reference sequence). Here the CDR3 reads CASSLVSLLTGPSNQPQHF. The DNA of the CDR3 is TGTGCCAGCAGCCTCGTTTCTCTCCTGACAGGACCTAGCAATCAGCCCCAGCATTTT.

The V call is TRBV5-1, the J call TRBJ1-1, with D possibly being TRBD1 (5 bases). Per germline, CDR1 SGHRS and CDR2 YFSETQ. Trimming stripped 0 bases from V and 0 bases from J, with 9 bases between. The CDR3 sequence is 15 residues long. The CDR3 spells CASSLARTLNTEAFF. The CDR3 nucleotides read TGCGCCAGCAGCTTGGCCAGGACACTGAACACTGAAGCTTTCTTT.

CDR3 sequence: CSGGTGEGYTF. CDR3 nucleotides: TGCAGCGGCGGGACAGGGGAAGGCTACACCTTC. The V and J genes are TRBV29-1 and TRBJ1-2; 10 bases map to TRBD1. Germline CDR1 is SQVTM and CDR2 is ANQGSEA. The CDR3 runs to 11 residues. After removal of 7 bases from V and 8 bases from J, the junction contained 4 bases not matched to a gene.

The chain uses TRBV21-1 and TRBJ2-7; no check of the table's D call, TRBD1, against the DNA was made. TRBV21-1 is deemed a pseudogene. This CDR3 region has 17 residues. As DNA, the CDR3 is TGTGCCAGCAGCAAATCCCCCGGGCCCTGCAGGGCCCACGAGCAGTACTTC. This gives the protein CASSKSPGPCRAHEQYF.

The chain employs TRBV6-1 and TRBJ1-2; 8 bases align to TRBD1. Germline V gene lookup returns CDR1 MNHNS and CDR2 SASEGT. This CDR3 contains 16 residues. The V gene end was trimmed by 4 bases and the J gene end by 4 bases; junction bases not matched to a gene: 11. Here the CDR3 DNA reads TGTGCCAGCAGTGCTGACAGGGGCCCCATTTCCTATGGCTACACCTTC. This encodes CASSADRGPISYGYTF.

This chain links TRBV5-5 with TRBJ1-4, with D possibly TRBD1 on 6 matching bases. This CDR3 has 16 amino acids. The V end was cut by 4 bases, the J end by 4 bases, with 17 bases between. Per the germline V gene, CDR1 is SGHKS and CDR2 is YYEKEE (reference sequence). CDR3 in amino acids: CASSVPPDSYNEKLFF. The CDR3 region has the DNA TGTGCCAGCAGCGTCCCTCCGGACAGCTATAATGAAAAACTGTTTTTT.

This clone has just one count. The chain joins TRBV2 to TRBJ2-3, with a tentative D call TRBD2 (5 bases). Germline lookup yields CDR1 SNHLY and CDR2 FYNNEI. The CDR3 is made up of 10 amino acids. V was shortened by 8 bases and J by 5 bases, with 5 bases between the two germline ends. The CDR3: CASEGDTQYF. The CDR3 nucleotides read TGTGCCAGCGAGGGAGATACGCAGTATTTT. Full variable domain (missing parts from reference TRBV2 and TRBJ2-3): EPEVTQTPSHQVTQMGQEVILRCVPISNHLYFYWYRQILGQKVEFLVSFYNNEISEKSEIFDDQFSVERPDGSNFTLKIRSTKLEDSAMYFCASEGDTQYFGPGTRLTVL.